This entry lists 22 T cell receptor beta chains sequenced from one sample in a study of T cell responses to AZD1222 COVID-19 vaccine. Clones were read by immunoSEQ multiplex PCR, and TCRdb kept only the in-frame ones, dropping some. The data contain about 84,000 clones, approximately 90% of them seen just once; the ten biggest clones take up over 1.2%. Sample: peripheral blood, taken on day 0 of AZD1222 vaccination. All receptors come from an adult in good health.

The CDR3 DNA sequence: TGCGCCAGCAGTTTGGGGAGAGCCAATGAGCAGTTCTTC. This sequence encodes CASSLGRANEQFF. V usage is TRBV10-1 and J usage is TRBJ2-1, with D tentatively TRBD2 (5 bases). This CDR3 spans 13 amino acids. With 5 bases removed from V and 6 bases from J, the gap between germline ends came to 11 bases. The germline V gene encodes CDR1 WNHNN and CDR2 SYGVQD (reference sequence).

V is TRBV6-6 and J is TRBJ2-4, with TRBD2 as a possible D gene (6 bases). V gave up 7 bases and J gave up 0 bases, with 16 bases separating them. The CDR3 runs 16 residues. CDR1 and CDR2 (germline): MNHNY, SVGAGI (reference sequence). The CDR3 spells CASIPIPGEAKNIQYF. The DNA of the CDR3 is TGTGCCAGCATCCCTATTCCGGGGGAAGCCAAAAACATTCAGTACTTC.

This clone was recorded only once. The rearrangement uses TRBV19 and TRBJ2-1; maybe TRBD1 (6 bases). Germline V gene lookup returns CDR1 LNHDA and CDR2 SQIVND (reference sequence). The CDR3 covers 16 residues. Trimming shortened V by 4 bases and J by 3 bases, and 16 bases separated the two germline ends. The CDR3 is CASSRRTGTNYNEQFF. The CDR3 nucleotides read TGTGCCAGTAGTAGGAGGACCGGGACAAACTACAATGAGCAGTTCTTC.

This rearrangement joins TRBV9 to TRBJ2-1; weak D call: TRBD2 (6 bases). Trimming left V 0 bases short and J 7 bases short, with 14 bases between. This CDR3 spans 15 amino acids. Germline assignment: CDR1 SGDLS and CDR2 YYNGEE. Here the CDR3 DNA reads TGTGCCAGCAGCGTAGCGGGAGAGAGTTTAAATGAGCAGTTCTTC. Translated, it gives CASSVAGESLNEQFF.

The chain combines TRBV5-1 with TRBJ1-2; a weak D match, TRBD1 (6 bases). The CDR3 extends over 13 amino acids. Trimming took off 2 bases at V and 6 bases at J, with 11 bases between the two ends. The V gene's germline CDR1 is SGHRS and CDR2 YFSETQ. The CDR3 DNA reads as TGCGCCAGCAGCTTCCGGGACACTGATGGCTACACCTTC. Translating gives CASSFRDTDGYTF.

Turning to this clone: The same CDR3 arises from other DNA sequences in this sample as well. The rearrangement joins TRBV2 to TRBJ1-5, with D uncertain. Trimming left V 0 bases short and J 4 bases short, with 10 bases between. The CDR3 contains 15 residues. In germline, CDR1 is SNHLY, CDR2 FYNNEI. CDR3 nucleotides: TGTGCCAGCAGTGAAGCGCTTCGGGGAAATCAGCCCCAGCATTTT. It specifies CASSEALRGNQPQHF.

The chain couples TRBV18 to TRBJ2-3; D perhaps matches TRBD1 (5 bases). The length of the CDR3 is 17 residues. Germline V gives CDR1 KGHSH, CDR2 LQKENI. V was shortened by 3 bases and J by 3 bases, with 19 bases between the two germline ends. The CDR3, as DNA: TGTGCCAGCTCACCCCTGGGCCAGGGCGCGGTGACAGATACGCAGTATTTT. This sequence encodes CASSPLGQGAVTDTQYF.

The gene calls are TRBV7-9 and TRBJ2-1; 8 positions match TRBD2. The CDR3 is 15 residues long. With 5 bases clipped from V and 7 bases from J, the junction kept 10 bases outside the gene matches. Germline-derived CDR1 and CDR2 are SEHNR and FQNEAQ (reference sequence). The CDR3 DNA follows: TGTGCCAGCAGCCTAGGAGCTAGCGGGCTGAATGAGCAGTTCTTC. Amino acids: CASSLGASGLNEQFF.

A single count supports this clone. The genes are TRBV12-3 or TRBV12-4 and TRBJ1-1; the D gene is possibly TRBD1 (6 bases). The CDR3 totals 13 residues. Trimming shortened V by 5 bases and J by 7 bases, and 14 bases separated the two germline ends. CDR3 loop: CASSQTGHLEAFF. The CDR3 nucleotides are TGTGCCAGCAGTCAAACGGGACACCTTGAAGCTTTCTTT.

The chain combines TRBV29-1 with TRBJ2-7, with 9 bases fitting TRBD2. V was clipped by 1 base and J by 2 bases; unmatched bases: 12. In germline, CDR1 is SQVTM, CDR2 ANQGSEA. The CDR3 consists of 17 residues. The CDR3 here is CSVEVGGLAGSTYEQYF. The CDR3 DNA is TGCAGCGTTGAAGTAGGGGGTCTAGCGGGATCAACCTACGAGCAGTACTTC.

V and J are TRBV4-3 and TRBJ2-7; D call uncertain. Germline V gene lookup returns CDR1 LGHNA and CDR2 YSLEER. The CDR3 spans 13 residues. Trimming left V 0 bases short and J 3 bases short, with 6 bases between. CDR3 loop: CASSQDGVYEQYF. CDR3 DNA sequence: TGCGCCAGCAGCCAAGATGGCGTCTACGAGCAGTACTTC.

This chain connects TRBV9 to TRBJ2-2; D call uncertain. CDR1 and CDR2 (germline): SGDLS, YYNGEE. V dropped 0 bases and J dropped 5 bases, with 5 bases sitting between them. The CDR3 has 13 amino acids. The chain's CDR3 is CASSVAPTGELFF. Written as DNA, the CDR3 is TGTGCCAGCAGCGTAGCCCCTACCGGGGAGCTGTTTTTT.

The chain links TRBV4-2 to TRBJ2-7; 7 nucleotides agree with TRBD1. The CDR3 spans 14 residues. J lost 3 bases, V lost 1 base, and 3 bases had no gene match. Germline CDR1 LGHNA, CDR2 YNFKEQ. In DNA form, the CDR3 reads TGTGCCAGCAGCCAAGCGGGACAGAGCTACGAGCAGTACTTC. It codes for CASSQAGQSYEQYF.

The chain employs TRBV18 and TRBJ2-7, with a possible D match to TRBD2 (5 bases). Germline V gene sequence: CDR1 KGHSH, CDR2 LQKENI. Trimming left V 3 bases short and J 6 bases short, with 15 bases between. This CDR3 spans 14 amino acids. CDR3 sequence: CASSPYAGEGEQYF. The CDR3 nucleotides are TGTGCCAGCTCACCTTACGCGGGTGAGGGCGAGCAGTACTTC.

The rearrangement links TRBV7-8 to TRBJ1-1; D is undetermined. The CDR3 is 14 amino acids. Trimming removed 1 base at V and 0 bases at J, with 6 bases between. Germline CDR1 SGHVS, CDR2 FQNEAQ. CDR3 residues: CASSLVGVNTEAFF. The DNA for the CDR3 is TGTGCCAGCAGCTTAGTCGGGGTGAACACTGAAGCTTTCTTT.

The chain is built from TRBV6-4 and TRBJ2-1; 7 bases agree with TRBD1. The CDR3 extends over 15 amino acids. The V segment lost 3 bases and the J segment 6 bases; nucleotides outside the gene matches: 8. CDR1 MRHNA and CDR2 SNTAGT come from the germline V gene. DNA for the CDR3: TGTGCCAGCAGTGAGGAGACAGGGATTGCCAATGAGCAGTTCTTC. This encodes CASSEETGIANEQFF.

This rearrangement joins TRBV7-2 to TRBJ2-1, with D possibly matching TRBD2 (5 bases). The germline V and J ends were trimmed by 7 bases and 7 bases, with 17 bases remaining between them. CDR3 length: 14 amino acids. Germline CDR1 reads SGHTA; CDR2 reads FQGNSA. CDR3 sequence reads: CASKGGLTGNEQFF. CDR3 sequence (DNA): TGTGCCAGCAAGGGCGGGCTCACCGGGAATGAGCAGTTCTTC.

This clone showed up just once. The gene calls are TRBV7-9 and TRBJ1-2; no clear D gene. The CDR3 has 14 residues. The V gene's germline CDR1 is SEHNR and CDR2 FQNEAQ (reference sequence). Between the trimmed V and J ends, which lost 3 bases and 0 bases, there was a span of 8 bases. The CDR3 bases are TGTGCCAGCAGCTTTGGCGGAGCTAACTATGGCTACACCTTC. This encodes CASSFGGANYGYTF.

The chain is built from TRBV27 and TRBJ1-6, with D perhaps TRBD1 (5 bases). Trimming cost V 6 bases and J 10 bases, with 10 bases left between them. In germline, CDR1 is MNHEY, CDR2 SMNVEV (reference sequence). The CDR3 runs to 12 residues. DNA of the CDR3: TGTGCCAGCAGCCCAGGGAAATCACCCCTCCACTTT. Its translation: CASSPGKSPLHF.

The genes are TRBV6-1 and TRBJ1-2, with a tentative D call TRBD1 (6 bases). This CDR3 comprises 16 residues. Germline CDR1 reads MNHNS; CDR2 reads SASEGT. V shed 0 bases and J shed 4 bases, with 15 bases lying between them. The chain's CDR3 is CASSEANRVYTYGYTF. The CDR3 region has the DNA TGTGCCAGCAGTGAAGCGAACAGGGTTTATACCTATGGCTACACCTTC.

V is TRBV30 and J is TRBJ2-3, with 9 bases that match TRBD2. V trimming: 5 bases; J trimming: 3 bases; junction bases outside the gene matches: 6. CDR1 is GTSNPN and CDR2 is SVGIG in the germline V gene (reference sequence). The CDR3 runs 14 residues. The CDR3 nucleotides are TGTGCCTGGGACCCGGGACTAGCTACAGATACGCAGTATTTT. It encodes CAWDPGLATDTQYF.

This sequence joins TRBV7-3 and TRBJ1-2; D gene ambiguous. This CDR3 comprises 13 residues. Germline V gene lookup returns CDR1 SGHTA and CDR2 FQGTGA. Trimming took off 5 bases at V and 4 bases at J, with 11 bases between the two ends. Here the CDR3 reads CASSRMAGYGYTF. DNA of the CDR3: TGTGCCAGCAGCCGTATGGCAGGCTATGGCTACACCTTC. Supplemented by reference TRBV7-3 and TRBJ1-2, the full variable domain reads GAGVSQTPSNKVTEKGKYVELRCDPISGHTALYWYRQSLGQGPEFLIYFQGTGAADDSGLPNDRFFAVRPEGSVSTLKIQRTERGDSAVYLCASSRMAGYGYTFGSGTRLTVV.